There are many counts of the clone carrying this T cell receptor beta chain. No antigen is known for it. TCR beta libraries were made by quantitative 5'-RACE with molecular barcodes. Each CDR3 protein gets one entry after TCRdb re-called the 5' RACE reads with MiXCR. In the table there are roughly 300,000 distinct CDR3 sequences, 8% of which are singletons. These data originate in a study of CD8 T cells in ankylosing spondylitis. Study-level points and caveats: Matched ankylosing spondylitis synovial fluid reportedly contained a significantly enriched population of disease-linked clones. Earlier literature documents some of the motif variants in reactive arthritis synovial fluid and blood. Blood from ankylosing spondylitis patients appeared to carry a characteristic roughly eight-variant TCR beta motif.

Trimming removed 2 bases at V and 1 base at J, with 8 bases between. This CDR3 region has 15 residues. Germline CDR1 and CDR2: MNHEY and SVGAGI. This chain uses TRBV6-5 with TRBJ2-2; tentative D call: TRBD1 (5 bases). Specimen: blood, either unsorted or a sorted T cell fraction (not recorded which). This TCR was sampled from a male donor with ankylosing spondylitis. CDR3: CASSYTTGNTGELFF. DNA of the CDR3: TGTGCCAGCAGTTACACCACAGGGAACACCGGGGAGCTGTTTTTT.